The text below deals with one T cell receptor (beta chain). These data belong to a study of CD8 T cells in Susac syndrome. RNA was extracted with the RNeasy kit, and a quantity of roughly 0.5 to 1 ug was reverse transcribed using random hexamers. Each CDR3 protein gets one entry after TCRdb re-called the immunoSEQ multiplex PCR reads with MiXCR. In the table there are roughly 190,000 distinct CDR3 sequences, 95% of which are singletons. CDR3 length: 12 amino acids. The germline V gene has CDR1 SQVTM and CDR2 ANQGSEA. Trimming shortened V by 2 bases and J by 13 bases, and 15 bases separated the two germline ends.

This sequence originates from a human donor with Susac syndrome. The chain employs TRBV29-1 and TRBJ2-4; D may be TRBD1 or TRBD2 (7 bases each). The specimen was CD8+ T cells from PBMCs. Here the CDR3 reads CSVEYQGGLQYF. As DNA, the CDR3 is TGCAGCGTTGAATACCAGGGGGGGTTACAGTACTTC.